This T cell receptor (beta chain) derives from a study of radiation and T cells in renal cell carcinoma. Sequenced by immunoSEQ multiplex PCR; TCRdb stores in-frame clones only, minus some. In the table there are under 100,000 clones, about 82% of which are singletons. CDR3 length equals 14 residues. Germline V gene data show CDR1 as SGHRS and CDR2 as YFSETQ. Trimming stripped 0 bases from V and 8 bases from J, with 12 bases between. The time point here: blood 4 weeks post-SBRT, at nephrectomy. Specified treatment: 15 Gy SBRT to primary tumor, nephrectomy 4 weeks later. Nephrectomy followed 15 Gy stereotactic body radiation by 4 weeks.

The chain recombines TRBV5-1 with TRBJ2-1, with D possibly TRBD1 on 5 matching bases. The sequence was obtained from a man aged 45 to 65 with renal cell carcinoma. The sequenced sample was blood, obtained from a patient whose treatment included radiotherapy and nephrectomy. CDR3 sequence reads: CASSLEQVNDEQFF. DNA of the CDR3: TGCGCCAGCAGCTTGGAACAGGTAAACGATGAGCAGTTCTTC. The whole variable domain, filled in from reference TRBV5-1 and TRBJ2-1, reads KAGVTQTPRYLIKTRGQQVTLSCSPISGHRSVSWYQQTPGQGLQFLFEYFSETQRNKGNFPGRFSGRQFSNSRSEMNVSTLELGDSALYLCASSLEQVNDEQFFGPGTRLTVL.